This TCR beta chain was captured by sequencing in a study of blood T cell repertoires in COVID-19. Data came from immunoSEQ multiplex PCR; TCRdb stores just in-frame clones and leaves some out. The table lists 50,000 to 60,000 clones, approximately 90% of them singletons, with approximately 6% in the top ten. V lost 0 bases and J lost 2, with 15 bases in between. The CDR3 has 17 residues. Germline V gene data show CDR1 as MRHNA and CDR2 as SNTAGT. The chain couples TRBV6-4 to TRBJ2-3, with D maybe TRBD2 (6 bases). The source of this sequence is a man aged 40-49 years with acute or convalescent COVID-19. Sequenced: peripheral blood. The CDR3 region has the DNA TGTGCCAGCAGTGACTCGATTTTCGGCGGGACCACAGATACGCAGTATTTT. It yields the protein CASSDSIFGGTTDTQYF.